This T cell receptor beta chain emerged from a study of cytomegalovirus exposure and HLA in healthy donors. Amplification used 60 Vbeta primers and 13 Jbeta primers. Measured with immunoSEQ multiplex PCR; TCRdb has only the in-frame clones, and not every one. The sample has about 110,000 clones; around 79% are singletons. The V and J ends lost 4 bases and 4 bases, in that order; junction bases with no gene match: 6. The CDR3 consists of 15 residues. Germline lookup yields CDR1 SEHNR and CDR2 FQNEAQ (reference sequence). Material for sequencing was PBMCs. The sequence derives from a man aged 55 to 69 in good health and CMV-seronegative. The chain uses TRBV7-9 and TRBJ1-2; 10 bases agree with TRBD1. CDR3 nucleotides: TGTGCCAGCAGCTCTGGGACAGGGGAGACCTATGGCTACACCTTC. Protein: CASSSGTGETYGYTF.